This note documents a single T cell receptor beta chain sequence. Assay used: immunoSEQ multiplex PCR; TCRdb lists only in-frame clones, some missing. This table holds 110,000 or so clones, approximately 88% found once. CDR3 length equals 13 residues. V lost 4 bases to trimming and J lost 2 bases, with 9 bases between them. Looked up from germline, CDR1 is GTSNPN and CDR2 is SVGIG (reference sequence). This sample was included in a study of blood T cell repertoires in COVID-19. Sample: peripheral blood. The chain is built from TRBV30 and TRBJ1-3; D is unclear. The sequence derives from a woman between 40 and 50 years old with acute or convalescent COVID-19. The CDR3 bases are TGTGCCTGGAAATACGGGGCTGGAAACACCATATATTTT. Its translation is CAWKYGAGNTIYF.